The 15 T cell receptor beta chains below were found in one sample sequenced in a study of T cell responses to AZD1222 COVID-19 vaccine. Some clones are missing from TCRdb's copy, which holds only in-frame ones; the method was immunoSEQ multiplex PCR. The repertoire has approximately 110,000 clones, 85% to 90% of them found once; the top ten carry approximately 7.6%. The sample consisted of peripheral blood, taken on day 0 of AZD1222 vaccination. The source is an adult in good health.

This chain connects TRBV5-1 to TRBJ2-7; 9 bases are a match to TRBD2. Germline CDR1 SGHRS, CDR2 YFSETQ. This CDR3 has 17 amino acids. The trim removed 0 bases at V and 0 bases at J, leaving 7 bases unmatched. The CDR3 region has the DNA TGCGCCAGCAGCTTGGCGCCGGGACTAGCTGTCTCCTACGAGCAGTACTTC. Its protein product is CASSLAPGLAVSYEQYF. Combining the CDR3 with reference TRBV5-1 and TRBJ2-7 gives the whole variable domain KAGVTQTPRYLIKTRGQQVTLSCSPISGHRSVSWYQQTPGQGLQFLFEYFSETQRNKGNFPGRFSGRQFSNSRSEMNVSTLELGDSALYLCASSLAPGLAVSYEQYFGPGTRLTVT.

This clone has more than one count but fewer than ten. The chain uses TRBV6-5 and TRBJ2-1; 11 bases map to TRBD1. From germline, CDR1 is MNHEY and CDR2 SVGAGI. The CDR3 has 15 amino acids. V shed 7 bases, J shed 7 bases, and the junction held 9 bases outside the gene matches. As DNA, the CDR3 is TGTGCCAGCATGACGGGGACAGGGGGAGGGAATGAGCAGTTCTTC. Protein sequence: CASMTGTGGGNEQFF.

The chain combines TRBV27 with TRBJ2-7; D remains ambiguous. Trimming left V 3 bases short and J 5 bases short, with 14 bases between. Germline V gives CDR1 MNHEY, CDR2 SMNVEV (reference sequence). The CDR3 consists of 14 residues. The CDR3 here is CASSFLDPRDEQYF. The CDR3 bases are TGTGCCAGCAGTTTTTTGGACCCAAGGGACGAGCAGTACTTC.

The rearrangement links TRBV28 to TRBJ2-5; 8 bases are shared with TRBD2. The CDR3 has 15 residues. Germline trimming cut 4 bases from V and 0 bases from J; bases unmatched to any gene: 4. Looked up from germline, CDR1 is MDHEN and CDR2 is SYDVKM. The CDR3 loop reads CASSSRGGYQETQYF. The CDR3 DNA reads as TGTGCCAGCAGTTCCCGGGGGGGGTACCAAGAGACCCAGTACTTC. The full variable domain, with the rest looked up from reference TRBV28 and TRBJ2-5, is DVKVTQSSRYLVKRTGEKVFLECVQDMDHENMFWYRQDPGLGLRLIYFSYDVKMKEKGDIPEGYSVSREKKERFSLILESASTNQTSMYLCASSSRGGYQETQYFGPGTRLLVL.

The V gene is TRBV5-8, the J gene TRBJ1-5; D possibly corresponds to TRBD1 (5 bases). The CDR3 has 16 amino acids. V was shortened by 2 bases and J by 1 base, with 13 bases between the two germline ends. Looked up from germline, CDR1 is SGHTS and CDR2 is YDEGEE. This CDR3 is CASSLGGAWSNQPQHF. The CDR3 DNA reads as TGTGCCAGCAGCTTAGGAGGGGCCTGGAGCAATCAGCCCCAGCATTTT. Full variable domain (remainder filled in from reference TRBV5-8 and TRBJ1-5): EAGVTQSPTHLIKTRGQQATLRCSPISGHTSVYWYQQALGLGLQFLLWYDEGEERNRGNFPPRFSGRQFPNYSSELNVNALELEDSALYLCASSLGGAWSNQPQHFGDGTRLSIL.

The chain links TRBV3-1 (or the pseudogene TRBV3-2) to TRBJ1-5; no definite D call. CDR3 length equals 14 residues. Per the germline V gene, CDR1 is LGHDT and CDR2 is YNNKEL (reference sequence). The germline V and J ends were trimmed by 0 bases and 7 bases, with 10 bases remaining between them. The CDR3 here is CASSQDLQDQPQHF. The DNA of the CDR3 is TGTGCCAGCAGCCAAGATCTCCAGGACCAGCCCCAGCATTTT.

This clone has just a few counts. The CDR3 sequence: CASLPLPGTGDEKLFF. CDR3 DNA: TGTGCCAGCCTTCCTCTCCCCGGGACAGGGGATGAAAAACTGTTTTTT. This chain links TRBV27 with TRBJ1-4, with 10 bases aligning to TRBD1. The junction had 12 bases not matched to a gene; V was cut back by 8 bases and J by 6 bases. CDR1 MNHEY and CDR2 SMNVEV come from the germline V gene (reference sequence). The CDR3 is 16 amino acids.

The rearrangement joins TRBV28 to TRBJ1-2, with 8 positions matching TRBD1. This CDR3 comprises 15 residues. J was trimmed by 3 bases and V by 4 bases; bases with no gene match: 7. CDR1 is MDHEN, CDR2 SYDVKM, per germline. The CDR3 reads CASSSGQGSDYGYTF. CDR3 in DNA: TGTGCCAGCAGTTCCGGACAGGGCTCGGACTATGGCTACACCTTC.

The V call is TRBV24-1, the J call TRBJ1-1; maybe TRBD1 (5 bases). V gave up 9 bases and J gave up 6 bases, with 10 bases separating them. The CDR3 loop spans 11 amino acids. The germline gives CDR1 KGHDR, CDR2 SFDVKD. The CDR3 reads CATGQGAEAFF. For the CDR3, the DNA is TGTGCCACCGGACAAGGGGCTGAAGCTTTCTTT.

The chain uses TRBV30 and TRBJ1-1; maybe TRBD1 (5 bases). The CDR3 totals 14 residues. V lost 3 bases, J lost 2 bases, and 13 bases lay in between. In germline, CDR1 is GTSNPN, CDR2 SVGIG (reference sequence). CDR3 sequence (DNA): TGTGCCTGGAGACTTGGGGCCCTCAACACTGAAGCTTTCTTT. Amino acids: CAWRLGALNTEAFF.

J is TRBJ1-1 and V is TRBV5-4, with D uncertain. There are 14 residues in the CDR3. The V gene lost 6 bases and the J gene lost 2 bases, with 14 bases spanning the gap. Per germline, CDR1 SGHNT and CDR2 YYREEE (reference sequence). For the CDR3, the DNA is TGTGCCAGCACCAGCGGACCGGGAAACACTGAAGCTTTCTTT. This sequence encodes CASTSGPGNTEAFF.

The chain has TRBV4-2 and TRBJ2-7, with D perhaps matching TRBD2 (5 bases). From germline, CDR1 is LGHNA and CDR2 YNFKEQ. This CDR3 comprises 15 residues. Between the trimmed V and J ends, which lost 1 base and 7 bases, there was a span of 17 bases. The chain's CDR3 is CASSQGHGVEEEQYF. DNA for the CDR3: TGTGCCAGCAGCCAAGGCCACGGGGTCGAGGAGGAGCAGTACTTC.

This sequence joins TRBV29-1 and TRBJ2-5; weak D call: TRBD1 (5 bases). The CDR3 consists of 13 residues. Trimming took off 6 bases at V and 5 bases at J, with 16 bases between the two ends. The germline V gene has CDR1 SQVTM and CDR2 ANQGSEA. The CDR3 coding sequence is TGCAGCGTATCCGGGCAGGGTGGGGAGACCCAGTACTTC. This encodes CSVSGQGGETQYF. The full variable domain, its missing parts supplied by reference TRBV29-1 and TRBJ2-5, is SAVISQKPSRDICQRGTSLTIQCQVDSQVTMMFWYRQQPGQSLTLIATANQGSEATYESGFVIDKFPISRPNLTFSTLTVSNMSPEDSSIYLCSVSGQGGETQYFGPGTRLLVL.

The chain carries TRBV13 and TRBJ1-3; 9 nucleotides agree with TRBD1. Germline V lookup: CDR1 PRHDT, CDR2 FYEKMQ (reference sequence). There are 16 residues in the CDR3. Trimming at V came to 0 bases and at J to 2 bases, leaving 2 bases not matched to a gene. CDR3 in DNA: TGTGCCAGCAGCTTAGGCCGGGACAGGGCTGGAAACACCATATATTTT. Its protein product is CASSLGRDRAGNTIYF.

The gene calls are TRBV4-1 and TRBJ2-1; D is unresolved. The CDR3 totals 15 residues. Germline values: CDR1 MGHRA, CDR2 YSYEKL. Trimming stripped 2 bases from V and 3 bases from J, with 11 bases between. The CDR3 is CASSQSLVLYNEQFF. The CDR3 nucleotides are TGCGCCAGCAGCCAATCTCTTGTACTCTACAATGAGCAGTTCTTC.